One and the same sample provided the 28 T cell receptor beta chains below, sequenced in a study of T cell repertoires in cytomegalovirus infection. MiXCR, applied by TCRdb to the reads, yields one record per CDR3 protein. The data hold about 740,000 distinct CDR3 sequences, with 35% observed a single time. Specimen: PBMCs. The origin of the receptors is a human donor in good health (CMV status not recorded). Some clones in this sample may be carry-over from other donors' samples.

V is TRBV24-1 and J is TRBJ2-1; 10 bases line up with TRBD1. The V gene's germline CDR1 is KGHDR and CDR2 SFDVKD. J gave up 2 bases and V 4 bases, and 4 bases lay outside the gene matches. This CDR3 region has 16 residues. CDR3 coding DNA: TGTGCCACCAGTGACCCTGGACAGGGGGCCTACAATGAGCAGTTCTTC. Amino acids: CATSDPGQGAYNEQFF.

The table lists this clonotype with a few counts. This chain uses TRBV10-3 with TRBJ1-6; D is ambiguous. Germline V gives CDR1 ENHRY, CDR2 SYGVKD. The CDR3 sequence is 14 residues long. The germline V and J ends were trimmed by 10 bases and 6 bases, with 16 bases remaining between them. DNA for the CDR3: TGTGCCACCAACCTAGGGTCTACTAATTCACCCCTCCACTTT. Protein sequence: CATNLGSTNSPLHF.

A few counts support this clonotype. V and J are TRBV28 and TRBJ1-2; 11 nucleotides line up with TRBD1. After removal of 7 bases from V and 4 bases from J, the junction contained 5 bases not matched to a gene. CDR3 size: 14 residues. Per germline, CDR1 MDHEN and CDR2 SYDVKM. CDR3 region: CASNGQGAVYGYTF. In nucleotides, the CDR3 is TGTGCCAGCAACGGACAGGGGGCCGTCTATGGCTACACCTTC.

The chain's CDR3 is CASSIEPARGNTEAFF. CDR3 in DNA: TGTGCCAGTAGTATAGAGCCCGCGAGGGGTAACACTGAAGCTTTCTTT. V and J are TRBV19 and TRBJ1-1; a possible D gene is TRBD1 (5 bases). The V gene lost 0 bases and the J gene lost 2 bases, with 13 bases spanning the gap. CDR1 and CDR2 (germline): LNHDA, SQIVND (reference sequence). The CDR3 is 16 residues long. The full variable domain, its missing parts supplied by reference TRBV19 and TRBJ1-1, is DGGITQSPKYLFRKEGQNVTLSCEQNLNHDAMYWYRQDPGQGLRLIYYSQIVNDFQKGDIAEGYSVSREKKESFPLTVTSAQKNPTAFYLCASSIEPARGNTEAFFGQGTRLTVV.

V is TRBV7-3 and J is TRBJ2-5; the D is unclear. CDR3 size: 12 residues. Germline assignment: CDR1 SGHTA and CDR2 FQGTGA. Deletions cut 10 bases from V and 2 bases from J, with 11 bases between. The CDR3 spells CATLDFQETQYF. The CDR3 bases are TGTGCCACCCTCGATTTTCAAGAGACCCAGTACTTC. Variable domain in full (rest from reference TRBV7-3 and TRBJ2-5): GAGVSQTPSNKVTEKGKYVELRCDPISGHTALYWYRQSLGQGPEFLIYFQGTGAADDSGLPNDRFFAVRPEGSVSTLKIQRTERGDSAVYLCATLDFQETQYFGPGTRLLVL.

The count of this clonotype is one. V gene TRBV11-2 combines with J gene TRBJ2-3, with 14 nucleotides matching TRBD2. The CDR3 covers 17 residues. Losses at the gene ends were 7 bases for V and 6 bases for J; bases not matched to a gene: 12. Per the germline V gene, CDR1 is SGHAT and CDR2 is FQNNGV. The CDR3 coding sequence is TGTGCCAGCATGAAGACTAGCGGGGGGGGACCAGGGGATACGCAGTATTTT. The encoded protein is CASMKTSGGGPGDTQYF.

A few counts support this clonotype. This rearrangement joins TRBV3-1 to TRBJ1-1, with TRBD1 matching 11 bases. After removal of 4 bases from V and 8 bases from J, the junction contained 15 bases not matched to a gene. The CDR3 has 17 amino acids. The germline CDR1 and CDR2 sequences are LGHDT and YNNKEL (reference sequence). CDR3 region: CASSLPGTGGFSMEAFF. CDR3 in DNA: TGTGCCAGCAGCCTACCCGGGACAGGGGGTTTTTCAATGGAAGCTTTCTTT.

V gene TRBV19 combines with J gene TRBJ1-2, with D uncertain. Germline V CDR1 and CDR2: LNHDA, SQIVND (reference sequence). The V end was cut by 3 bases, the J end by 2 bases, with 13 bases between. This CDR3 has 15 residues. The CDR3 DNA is TGTGCCAGTAGTATCGGTGGCGAGGCGAACTATGGCTACACCTTC. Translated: CASSIGGEANYGYTF.

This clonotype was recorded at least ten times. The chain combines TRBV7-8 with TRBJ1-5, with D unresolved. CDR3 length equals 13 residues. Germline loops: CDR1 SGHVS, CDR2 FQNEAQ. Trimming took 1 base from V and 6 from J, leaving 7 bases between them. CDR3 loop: CASSLGRVQPQHF. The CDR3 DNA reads TGTGCCAGCAGCTTAGGGAGGGTTCAGCCCCAGCATTTT.

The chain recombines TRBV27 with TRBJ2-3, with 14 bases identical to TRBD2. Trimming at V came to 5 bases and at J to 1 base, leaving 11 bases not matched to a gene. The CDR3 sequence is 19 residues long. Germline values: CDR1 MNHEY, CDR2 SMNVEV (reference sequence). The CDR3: CASSPSTSGRAPGTDTQYF. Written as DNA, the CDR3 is TGTGCCAGCAGTCCCTCGACTAGCGGGAGGGCACCTGGCACAGATACGCAGTATTTT.

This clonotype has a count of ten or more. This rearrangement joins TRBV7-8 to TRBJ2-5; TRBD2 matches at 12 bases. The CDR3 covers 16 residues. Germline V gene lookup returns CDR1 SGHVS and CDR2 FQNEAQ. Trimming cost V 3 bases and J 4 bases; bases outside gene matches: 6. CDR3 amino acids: CASSFATSGSLETQYF. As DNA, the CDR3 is TGTGCCAGCAGCTTCGCGACTAGCGGGAGCTTAGAGACCCAGTACTTC. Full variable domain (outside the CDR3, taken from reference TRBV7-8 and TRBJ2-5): GAGVSQSPRYKVAKRGQDVALRCDPISGHVSLFWYQQALGQGPEFLTYFQNEAQLDKSGLPSDRFFAERPEGSVSTLKIQRTQQEDSAVYLCASSFATSGSLETQYFGPGTRLLVL.

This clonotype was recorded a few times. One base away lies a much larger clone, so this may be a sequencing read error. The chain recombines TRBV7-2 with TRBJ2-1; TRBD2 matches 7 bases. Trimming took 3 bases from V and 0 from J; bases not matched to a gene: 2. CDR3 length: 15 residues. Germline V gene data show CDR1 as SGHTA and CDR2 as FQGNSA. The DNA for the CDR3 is TGTGCCAGCAGCTTTCGACTAGCCTCCTACAATGAGCAGTTCTTC. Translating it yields CASSFRLASYNEQFF.

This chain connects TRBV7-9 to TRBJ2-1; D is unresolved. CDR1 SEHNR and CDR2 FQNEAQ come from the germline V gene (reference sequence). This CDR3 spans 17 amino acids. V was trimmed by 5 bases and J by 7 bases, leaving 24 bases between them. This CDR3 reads CASSGPSRLRGLNEQFF. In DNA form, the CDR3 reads TGTGCCAGCAGCGGCCCTTCCCGGCTCCGAGGATTGAATGAGCAGTTCTTC.

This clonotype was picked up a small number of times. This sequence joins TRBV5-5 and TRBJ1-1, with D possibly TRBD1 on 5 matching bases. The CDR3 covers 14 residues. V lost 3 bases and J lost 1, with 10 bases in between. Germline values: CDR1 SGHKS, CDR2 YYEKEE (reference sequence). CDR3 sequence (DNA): TGTGCCAGCAGCTCTGGACACTCGAACACTGAAGCTTTCTTT. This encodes CASSSGHSNTEAFF.

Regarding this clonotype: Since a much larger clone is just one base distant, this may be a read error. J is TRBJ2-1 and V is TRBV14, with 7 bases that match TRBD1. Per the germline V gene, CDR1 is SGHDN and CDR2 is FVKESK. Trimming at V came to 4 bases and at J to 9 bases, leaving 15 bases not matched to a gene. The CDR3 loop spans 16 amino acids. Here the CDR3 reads CASSLGQALSPREQFF. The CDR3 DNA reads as TGTGCCAGCAGCCTAGGACAGGCCCTGTCCCCCCGTGAGCAGTTCTTC.

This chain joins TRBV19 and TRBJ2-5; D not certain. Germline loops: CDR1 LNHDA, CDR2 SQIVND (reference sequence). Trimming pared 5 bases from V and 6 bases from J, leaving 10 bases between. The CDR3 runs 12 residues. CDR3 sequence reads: CASSSYLKTQYF. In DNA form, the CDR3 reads TGTGCCAGTAGTTCTTACCTGAAGACCCAGTACTTC.

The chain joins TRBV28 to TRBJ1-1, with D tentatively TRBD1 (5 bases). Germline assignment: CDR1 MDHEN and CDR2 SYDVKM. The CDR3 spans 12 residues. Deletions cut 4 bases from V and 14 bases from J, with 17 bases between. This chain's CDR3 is CASSWGPRTGFF. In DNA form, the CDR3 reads TGTGCCAGCAGTTGGGGACCCAGGACCGGCTTCTTT.

CDR3: CASSDPTGDGSNQPQHF. The DNA of the CDR3 is TGTGCCAGCAGTGACCCGACAGGGGATGGGAGCAATCAGCCCCAGCATTTT. The V and J genes are TRBV6-6 and TRBJ1-5, with TRBD1 matching 8 bases. The CDR3 length is 17 residues. V lost 5 bases and J lost 1; bases outside the gene matches: 10. Per the germline V gene, CDR1 is MNHNY and CDR2 is SVGAGI (reference sequence).

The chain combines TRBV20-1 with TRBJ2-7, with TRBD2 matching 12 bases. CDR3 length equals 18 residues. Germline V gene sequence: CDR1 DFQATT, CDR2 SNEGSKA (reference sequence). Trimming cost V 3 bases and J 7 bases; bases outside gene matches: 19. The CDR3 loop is CSARTWRLTSGSRGEQYF. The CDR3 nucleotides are TGCAGTGCTAGGACGTGGCGTTTGACTAGCGGGAGTCGGGGGGAGCAGTACTTC.

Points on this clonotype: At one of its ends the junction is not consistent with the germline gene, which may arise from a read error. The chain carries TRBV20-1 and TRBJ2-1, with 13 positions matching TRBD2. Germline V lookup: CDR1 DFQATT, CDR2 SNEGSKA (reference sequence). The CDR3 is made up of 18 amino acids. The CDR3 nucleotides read TGCAGTGCTAGGGGGCCGGGACTAGCGGGGAGCTCCTACAAGGAGCAGTTCTTC. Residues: CSARGPGLAGSSYKEQFF.

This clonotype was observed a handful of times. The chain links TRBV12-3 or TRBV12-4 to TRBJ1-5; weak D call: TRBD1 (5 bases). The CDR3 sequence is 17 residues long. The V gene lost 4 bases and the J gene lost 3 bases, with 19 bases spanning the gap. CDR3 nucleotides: TGTGCCAGCAGTTGGGGGTCGATTCGAACGCCCAATCAGCCCCAGCATTTT. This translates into CASSWGSIRTPNQPQHF.

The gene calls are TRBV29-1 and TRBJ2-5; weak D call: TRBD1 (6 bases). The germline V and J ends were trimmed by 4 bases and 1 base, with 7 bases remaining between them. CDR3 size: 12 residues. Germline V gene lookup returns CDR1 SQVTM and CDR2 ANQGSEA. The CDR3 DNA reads TGCAGCGTTGCAGGGGCCCAAGAGACCCAGTACTTC. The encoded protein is CSVAGAQETQYF.

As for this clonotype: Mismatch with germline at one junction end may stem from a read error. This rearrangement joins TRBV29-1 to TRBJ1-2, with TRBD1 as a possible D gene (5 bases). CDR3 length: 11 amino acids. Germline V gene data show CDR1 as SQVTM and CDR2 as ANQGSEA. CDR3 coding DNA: TGCAGCGGGGGGGAAATCTATGGCTTCACCTTC. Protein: CSGGEIYGFTF.

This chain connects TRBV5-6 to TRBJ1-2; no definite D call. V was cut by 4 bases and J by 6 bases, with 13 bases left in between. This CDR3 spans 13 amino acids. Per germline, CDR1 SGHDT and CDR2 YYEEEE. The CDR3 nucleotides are TGTGCCAGCAGCATTCGCCAGCGGGATGGCTACACCTTC. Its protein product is CASSIRQRDGYTF. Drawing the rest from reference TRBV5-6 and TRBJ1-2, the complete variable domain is DAGVTQSPTHLIKTRGQQVTLRCSPKSGHDTVSWYQQALGQGPQFIFQYYEEEERQRGNFPDRFSGHQFPNYSSELNVNALLLGDSALYLCASSIRQRDGYTFGSGTRLTVV.

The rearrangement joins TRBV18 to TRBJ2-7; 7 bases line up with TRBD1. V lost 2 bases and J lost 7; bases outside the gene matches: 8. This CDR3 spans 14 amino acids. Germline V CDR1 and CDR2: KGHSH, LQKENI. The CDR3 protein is CASSPKTTGQEQYF. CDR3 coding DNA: TGTGCCAGCTCACCAAAGACGACAGGGCAAGAGCAGTACTTC. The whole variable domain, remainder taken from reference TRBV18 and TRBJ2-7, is NAGVMQNPRHLVRRRGQEARLRCSPMKGHSHVYWYRQLPEEGLKFMVYLQKENIIDESGMPKERFSAEFPKEGPSILRIQQVVRGDSAAYFCASSPKTTGQEQYFGPGTRLTVT.

The CDR3 reads CASSRWDRPGELFF. In DNA form, the CDR3 reads TGTGCCAGCAGCCGTTGGGACAGGCCCGGGGAGCTGTTTTTT. V gene TRBV7-2 combines with J gene TRBJ2-2, with TRBD1 matching over 8 bases. V was clipped by 5 bases and J by 6 bases; unmatched bases: 5. The CDR3 is made up of 14 amino acids. CDR1 and CDR2 (germline): SGHTA, FQGNSA.

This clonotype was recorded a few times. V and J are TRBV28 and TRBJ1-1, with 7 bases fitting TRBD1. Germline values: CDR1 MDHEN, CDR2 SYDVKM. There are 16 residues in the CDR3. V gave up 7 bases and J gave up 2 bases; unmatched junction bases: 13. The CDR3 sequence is CASKWNTGTANTEAFF. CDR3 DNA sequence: TGTGCCAGCAAATGGAATACTGGGACAGCAAACACTGAAGCTTTCTTT.

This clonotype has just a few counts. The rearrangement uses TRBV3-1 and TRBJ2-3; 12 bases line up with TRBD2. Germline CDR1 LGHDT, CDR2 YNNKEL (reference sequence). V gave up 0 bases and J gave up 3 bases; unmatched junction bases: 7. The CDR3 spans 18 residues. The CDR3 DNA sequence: TGTGCCAGCAGCCAAGATCGCGGACTAGCGGGGACTACAGATACGCAGTATTTT. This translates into CASSQDRGLAGTTDTQYF.